Listed below are T cell receptor beta chains from one sample, sequenced in a study of cytomegalovirus exposure and HLA in healthy donors. Sequencing used immunoSEQ multiplex PCR; TCRdb keeps in-frame clones, though not all of them. This table holds 250,000 or so clones, 85% to 90% found once. Sequencing used PBMCs. The receptors derive from a human donor in good health. CDR3s include the opening cysteine and the closing phenylalanine or tryptophan. Each record gives: J gene, clone size, D gene, V gene, CDR3 protein, CDR3 DNA. D genes are given only for firm matches. Only part of the rows carry a size: once, few, many, or a class if the clone is expanded.

TRBJ2-7,.,TRBD2,TRBV7-9,CASSPRAGGTYEQYF,TGTGCCAGCAGCCCGAGAGCGGGAGGGACCTACGAGCAGTACTTC
TRBJ2-1,.,.,TRBV6-1,CASSVVRSEQFF,TGTGCCAGCAGTGTGGTCCGGAGTGAGCAGTTCTTC
TRBJ1-3,.,.,TRBV7-9,CASRIKEESGNTIYF,TGTGCCAGCAGGATTAAGGAGGAGTCTGGAAACACCATATATTTT
TRBJ2-7,once,TRBD1,TRBV9,CASSVGGQGREQYF,TGTGCCAGCAGCGTAGGGGGACAGGGTAGGGAGCAGTACTTC
TRBJ1-1,.,TRBD1,TRBV10-3,CAITDRGAEAFF,TGTGCCATCACTGACAGGGGTGCTGAAGCTTTCTTT
TRBJ2-7,.,TRBD2,TRBV6-6,CASRRTSGTYEQYF,TGTGCCAGCAGGAGGACTAGCGGGACCTACGAGCAGTACTTC
TRBJ2-2,.,TRBD2,TRBV29-1,CSVGAVLGGEGIGELFF,TGCAGCGTTGGGGCCGTCCTAGGCGGGGAGGGCATCGGGGAGCTGTTTTTT
TRBJ1-2,.,TRBD1,TRBV7-3,CASSLGQANYGYTF,TGTGCCAGCAGCCTAGGACAGGCCAACTATGGCTACACCTTC
TRBJ2-7,few,TRBD1,TRBV4-1,CASSPLSGTGAPLARF,TGCGCCAGCAGCCCCTTGTCCGGGACAGGGGCGCCCTTGGCTAGGTTC
TRBJ1-1,.,TRBD1,TRBV6-1,CASSEETGGWAEAFF,TGTGCCAGCAGTGAAGAAACAGGGGGCTGGGCTGAAGCTTTCTTT
TRBJ2-7,once,TRBD2,TRBV4-2,CASSQEWVGGSSYEQYF,TGTGCCAGCAGCCAAGAATGGGTGGGCGGGAGCTCCTACGAGCAGTACTTC
TRBJ2-5,few,.,TRBV11-3,CASSLDGSHETQYF,TGTGCCAGCAGCTTAGACGGGAGCCATGAGACCCAGTACTTC
TRBJ2-3,few,.,TRBV7-9,CASSPEGYTQYF,TGTGCCAGCAGCCCGGAGGGTTATACGCAGTATTTT
TRBJ2-5,.,TRBD2,TRBV19,CASSIRRASGRAETQYF,TGTGCCAGTAGTATACGCCGAGCTAGCGGGAGGGCAGAGACCCAGTACTTC
TRBJ2-5,.,TRBD1,TRBV5-8,CASSSRTGGLETQYF,TGTGCCAGCAGCTCCCGGACAGGGGGCCTGGAGACCCAGTACTTC
TRBJ1-1,.,TRBD1,TRBV6-5,CASSRDRSTEAFF,TGTGCCAGCAGTCGGGACAGATCCACTGAAGCTTTCTTT
TRBJ2-4,.,.,TRBV9,CASSPQPAGRKNIQYF,TGTGCCAGCAGCCCCCAGCCCGCGGGCCGGAAAAACATTCAGTACTTC
TRBJ2-1,.,TRBD1,TRBV5-4,CASSLVSGDRGRNEQFF,TGTGCCAGCAGCTTGGTGTCTGGGGACAGGGGGCGAAATGAGCAGTTCTTC
TRBJ1-5,.,TRBD1,TRBV5-6,CASSLGQGISNQPQHF,TGTGCCAGCAGCTTGGGACAGGGGATTAGCAATCAGCCCCAGCATTTT
TRBJ2-5,.,TRBD1,TRBV10-2,CASSWDRIQETQYF,TGCGCCAGCAGTTGGGACAGGATCCAAGAGACCCAGTACTTC
TRBJ2-6,.,TRBD1,TRBV18,CASSSGGLGANVLTF,TGTGCCAGCTCATCAGGGGGCCTTGGGGCCAACGTCCTGACTTTC
TRBJ2-3,.,.,TRBV19,CATSFNRANTQYF,TGTGCCACTAGTTTTAACCGCGCGAATACGCAGTATTTT
TRBJ2-1,.,TRBD2,TRBV12-5,CASGLKSAASGSKSSYNEQFF,TGTGCTAGTGGTTTGAAATCTGCGGCTAGCGGGAGTAAGAGCTCCTACAATGAGCAGTTCTTC
TRBJ2-7,.,TRBD1,TRBV7-9,CSSSSDRRTYEQYF,TGTTCCAGCAGCTCGGACAGGAGAACCTACGAGCAGTACTTC
TRBJ1-3,.,.,TRBV7-7,CASSGGNTIYF,TGTGCTAGCAGCGGCGGAAACACCATATATTTT
TRBJ2-7,.,.,TRBV27,CASSSIAVAPYEQYF,TGTGCCAGCAGTTCAATAGCGGTAGCCCCCTACGAGCAGTACTTC
TRBJ2-7,.,.,TRBV15,CATSRGVGGSYEQYF,TGTGCCACCAGCAGAGGCGTAGGGGGCTCCTACGAGCAGTACTTC
TRBJ2-2,.,TRBD2,TRBV27,CASSLRLAGGPRTGELFF,TGTGCCAGCAGTCTCAGACTAGCGGGAGGGCCCAGAACCGGGGAGCTGTTTTTT
TRBJ2-7,few,TRBD1,TRBV6-5,CASSFDRVSYEQYF,TGTGCCAGCAGTTTTGACAGGGTCTCCTACGAGCAGTACTTC
TRBJ1-5,.,.,TRBV27,CASSLSYRSNSNQPQHF,TGTGCCAGCAGTTTATCCTACCGAAGTAATAGCAATCAGCCCCAGCATTTT
TRBJ2-3,.,TRBD2,TRBV19,CARQGTSADTQYF,TGTGCCAGACAAGGGACTAGCGCAGATACGCAGTATTTT
TRBJ1-4,.,.,TRBV4-1,CASSQRDPATLATNEKLFF,TGCGCCAGCAGCCAACGGGATCCCGCAACTCTTGCAACTAATGAAAAACTGTTTTTT
TRBJ1-1,.,.,TRBV19,CASSSDGTAFAMNTEAFF,TGTGCCAGTAGTTCTGACGGGACTGCCTTCGCCATGAACACTGAAGCTTTCTTT
TRBJ1-2,.,.,TRBV2,CASRVGLRGYTF,TGTGCCAGCAGGGTAGGACTGAGGGGCTACACCTTC
TRBJ2-1,.,TRBD1,TRBV10-1,CASSATGAAFNEQFF,TGCGCCAGCAGTGCGACAGGGGCTGCTTTCAATGAGCAGTTCTTC
TRBJ2-1,.,TRBD2,TRBV2,CAIRTSENLHEQFF,TGTGCCATCCGGACTAGCGAAAACCTTCATGAGCAGTTCTTC
TRBJ2-5,.,TRBD1,TRBV2,CASSEETGASQYF,TGTGCCAGCAGTGAAGAGACAGGGGCGTCCCAGTACTTC
TRBJ2-7,.,TRBD2,TRBV27,CASSSYPSGDSYEQYF,TGTGCCAGCAGTTCTTATCCTAGCGGGGACTCCTACGAGCAGTACTTC
TRBJ2-7,.,TRBD2,TRBV2,CASSVREDAYEQYF,TGTGCCAGCAGTGTTCGGGAGGACGCCTACGAGCAGTACTTC
TRBJ2-1,.,TRBD2,TRBV11-2,CASSLGLAGGEQFF,TGTGCCAGCAGCTTAGGACTAGCGGGGGGTGAGCAGTTCTTC
TRBJ1-2,.,.,TRBV9,CASSVVTATNYGYTF,TGTGCCAGCAGCGTAGTTACAGCCACTAACTATGGCTACACCTTC
TRBJ2-7,.,TRBD2,TRBV5-4,CASSLLAGGEHEQYF,TGTGCCAGCAGCTTACTAGCGGGAGGAGAACACGAGCAGTACTTC
TRBJ1-2,.,.,TRBV19,CASSITARSPPYAVGYTF,TGTGCCAGTAGTATAACGGCAAGATCACCTCCATATGCGGTAGGCTACACCTTC
TRBJ2-1,.,TRBD2,TRBV11-2,CASGSNAGGYNEQFF,TGTGCCAGCGGTTCCAACGCGGGAGGGTACAATGAGCAGTTCTTC
TRBJ2-1,few,TRBD2,TRBV25-1,CATRRGGLAGYGEQFF,TGTGCCACTAGACGAGGGGGACTAGCGGGATACGGTGAGCAGTTCTTC